This passage covers 29 T cell receptor beta chains from one sample sequenced in a study of early T cells in non-severe SARS-CoV-2 infection. Using its own MiXCR run on the 5' RACE reads, TCRdb lists one record per CDR3 protein. Of about 33,000 distinct CDR3 sequences in the sample, about 5.7% were seen once. Sequenced: whole blood. The receptor set was obtained from an adult who was a healthcare worker with PCR-confirmed SARS-CoV-2 infection or an uninfected control (not recorded which).

This rearrangement joins TRBV7-2 to TRBJ1-1; D is uncertain. The CDR3 runs 15 residues. With 1 base removed from V and 5 bases from J, the gap between germline ends came to 14 bases. Germline V CDR1 and CDR2: SGHTA, FQGNSA. The CDR3 coding sequence is TGTGCCAGCAGCTTAGGCGTCGGCGGGAGGACTGAAGCTTTCTTT. Translation: CASSLGVGGRTEAFF.

The chain carries TRBV5-1 and TRBJ2-1; 7 positions agree with TRBD2. V lost 7 bases and J lost 10; bases outside the gene matches: 14. CDR3 size: 14 residues. CDR1 and CDR2 (germline): SGHRS, YFSETQ. Written as DNA, the CDR3 is TGCGCCAGCCTTCCGGGACTACCAATAGGGGAGCAGTTCTTC. Its protein is CASLPGLPIGEQFF.

The chain employs TRBV6-6 and TRBJ2-1; 14 bases match TRBD2. CDR3 length equals 16 residues. In germline, CDR1 is MNHNY, CDR2 SVGAGI (reference sequence). The V segment lost 2 bases and the J segment 9 bases; nucleotides outside the gene matches: 6. CDR3 bases: TGTGCCAGCAGTTACGGGACTAGCGGGAGATTGGGTGAGCAGTTCTTC. It encodes CASSYGTSGRLGEQFF.

In this sample, this clonotype turned up many times. The DNA of the CDR3 is TGTGCCTGGAGTCTCAAGGACAGACCTAACTATGGCTACACCTTC. Translation: CAWSLKDRPNYGYTF. The V gene is TRBV30, the J gene TRBJ1-2, with D maybe TRBD1 (6 bases). CDR3 length: 15 amino acids. Germline CDR1 is GTSNPN and CDR2 is SVGIG (reference sequence). The germline V and J ends were trimmed by 2 bases and 0 bases, with 13 bases remaining between them.

This clonotype was seen at least ten times. The chain carries TRBV7-9 and TRBJ2-1; no clear D. V lost 0 bases to trimming and J lost 5 bases, with 8 bases between them. Germline CDR1 and CDR2: SEHNR and FQNEAQ (reference sequence). The CDR3 sequence is 14 residues long. The CDR3, as DNA: TGTGCCAGCAGCTTAGCCTCGACCGACAATGAGCAGTTCTTC. As protein: CASSLASTDNEQFF.

This clonotype was seen repeatedly, ten times or more. The genes are TRBV20-1 and TRBJ2-1, with 12 bases identical to TRBD2. Germline CDR1 reads DFQATT; CDR2 reads SNEGSKA (reference sequence). This CDR3 spans 17 amino acids. V shed 5 bases and J 2 bases; nucleotides not matched to a gene: 10. The chain's CDR3 is CSAGLQTSGRTYNEQFF. The CDR3 nucleotides are TGCAGTGCTGGACTCCAAACTAGCGGGAGGACCTACAATGAGCAGTTCTTC.

The sample holds many counts of this clonotype. The J gene is TRBJ2-2, the V gene TRBV29-1, with D possibly matching TRBD2 (5 bases). Deletions cut 7 bases from V and 0 bases from J, with 12 bases between. CDR1 SQVTM and CDR2 ANQGSEA come from the germline V gene. The CDR3 has 14 residues. In DNA, the CDR3 is TGCAGCGGGAAGACTACCCCGAACACCGGGGAGCTGTTTTTT. Its protein product is CSGKTTPNTGELFF.

The table lists this clonotype with many counts. V gene TRBV12-3 or TRBV12-4 combines with J gene TRBJ2-5; unclear D gene. Deletions cut 3 bases from V and 7 bases from J, with 9 bases between. The CDR3 is made up of 12 amino acids. CDR3 coding DNA: TGTGCCAGCAGTTTTCGCTCGGGGACCCAGTACTTC. It yields the protein CASSFRSGTQYF.

The chain couples TRBV4-3 to TRBJ2-5; D unclear. Germline V lookup: CDR1 LGHNA, CDR2 YSLEER. The CDR3 is 12 amino acids. Trimming cost V 4 bases and J 7 bases, with 10 bases left between them. The CDR3, as DNA: TGCGCCAGCAGCCGGACCGATGGGACCCAGTACTTC. Amino acids: CASSRTDGTQYF.

At least ten counts were recorded for this clonotype. The CDR3 reads CASSPLGQRGEAFF. As DNA, the CDR3 is TGCGCCAGCAGCCCGCTAGGACAGAGGGGGGAAGCTTTCTTT. This sequence joins TRBV4-3 and TRBJ1-1; a possible D gene is TRBD1 (6 bases). CDR1 LGHNA and CDR2 YSLEER come from the germline V gene. Deletions cut 4 bases from V and 8 bases from J, with 17 bases between. The CDR3 covers 14 residues.

This clonotype came up many times. The V call is TRBV11-3, the J call TRBJ2-3, with D tentatively TRBD2 (6 bases). The V end lost 1 base, the J end lost 4 bases, and 9 bases lay between the germline ends. The germline gives CDR1 SGHNT, CDR2 YENEEA. The CDR3 spans 14 residues. The CDR3 loop reads CASSLGTSPDTQYF. The CDR3 DNA sequence: TGTGCCAGCAGCTTAGGAACTAGCCCAGATACGCAGTATTTT. Drawing the rest from reference TRBV11-3 and TRBJ2-3, the complete variable domain is EAGVVQSPRYKIIEKKQPVAFWCNPISGHNTLYWYLQNLGQGPELLIRYENEEAVDDSQLPKDRFSAERLKGVDSTLKIQPAELGDSAVYLCASSLGTSPDTQYFGPGTRLTVL.

This clonotype was found many times. V gene TRBV15 combines with J gene TRBJ2-5, with D unresolved. Germline assignment: CDR1 LNHNV and CDR2 YYDKDF (reference sequence). The V gene lost 0 bases and the J gene lost 7 bases, with 9 bases spanning the gap. This CDR3 is 13 amino acids long. The CDR3 sequence: CATSRDRVGTQYF. The CDR3 bases are TGTGCCACCAGCAGAGATCGCGTCGGGACCCAGTACTTC.

This clonotype came up many times. This chain joins TRBV9 and TRBJ2-3; TRBD2 agrees at 7 bases. J gave up 2 bases and V 0 bases, and 3 bases lay outside the gene matches. The CDR3 runs 15 residues. Germline CDR1 is SGDLS and CDR2 is YYNGEE. CDR3 coding DNA: TGTGCCAGCAGCGTAGTAGCGGGCATCACAGATACGCAGTATTTT. As protein: CASSVVAGITDTQYF.

V gene TRBV6-6 combines with J gene TRBJ2-3; D not certain. CDR3 length: 11 residues. Between the trimmed V and J ends, which lost 6 bases and 5 bases, there was a span of 6 bases. Germline V CDR1 and CDR2: MNHNY, SVGAGI (reference sequence). In DNA form, the CDR3 reads TGTGCCAGCAGCCCGCAAGATACGCAGTATTTT. It encodes CASSPQDTQYF.

This clonotype has at least ten counts. The rearrangement links TRBV6-6 to TRBJ2-6; D ambiguous. V gave up 2 bases and J gave up 3 bases, with 8 bases separating them. This CDR3 contains 15 residues. Looked up from germline, CDR1 is MNHNY and CDR2 is SVGAGI (reference sequence). The CDR3 DNA reads as TGTGCCAGCAGTTACGAGGCGCGTGGGGCCAACGTCCTGACTTTC. Translation: CASSYEARGANVLTF.

This clonotype was seen ten or more times. The chain has TRBV28 and TRBJ2-5; D gene unclear. Trimming took 8 bases from V and 1 from J, leaving 11 bases between them. Germline values: CDR1 MDHEN, CDR2 SYDVKM. This CDR3 spans 13 amino acids. The CDR3 protein is CASARILQETQYF. The CDR3 DNA reads TGTGCCAGCGCCCGGATTCTCCAAGAGACCCAGTACTTC.

This chain uses TRBV5-4 with TRBJ1-2, with 7 bases aligning to TRBD1. The trim removed 1 base at V and 3 bases at J, leaving 3 bases unmatched. Germline loops: CDR1 SGHNT, CDR2 YYREEE (reference sequence). CDR3 size: 14 residues. The CDR3 DNA sequence: TGTGCCAGCAGCTTGCCAGGGGGGGACTATGGCTACACCTTC. It codes for CASSLPGGDYGYTF.

Only one count was recorded for this clonotype. This may arise from a read error, as a much more abundant clone is one base away. The chain has TRBV15 and TRBJ2-4, with D perhaps TRBD2 (6 bases). Germline V CDR1 and CDR2: LNHNV, YYDKDF (reference sequence). The CDR3 has 16 residues. DNA for the CDR3: TGTGCCACCAGCAGAGATACCGGGAGAGCCAAAAACATTCAGAACTTC. It codes for CATSRDTGRAKNIQNF.

The table lists this clonotype with many counts. The chain uses TRBV19 and TRBJ2-1, with a tentative D call TRBD2 (6 bases). From germline, CDR1 is LNHDA and CDR2 SQIVND (reference sequence). This CDR3 is 18 amino acids long. Trimming pared 3 bases from V and 1 base from J, leaving 19 bases between. The chain's CDR3 is CASSIGGSGTLSYNEQFF. CDR3 coding DNA: TGTGCCAGTAGTATTGGGGGTAGCGGCACCCTATCCTACAATGAGCAGTTCTTC.

This clonotype occurred many times. The J gene is TRBJ2-2, the V gene TRBV5-1, with 14 bases identical to TRBD2. This CDR3 spans 18 amino acids. Per germline, CDR1 SGHRS and CDR2 YFSETQ. The J segment lost 4 bases and the V segment lost 3 bases, leaving 8 bases of the junction unmatched. The CDR3 region is CASSSKGLAGAGTGELFF. CDR3 nucleotides: TGCGCCAGCAGCTCAAAGGGACTAGCGGGAGCGGGCACCGGGGAGCTGTTTTTT.

In the case of this clonotype: The junction and the germline gene differ at one end; a read error may be behind it. The chain carries TRBV28 and TRBJ1-1; 7 bases agree with TRBD1. Germline-derived CDR1 and CDR2 are MDHEN and SYDVKM. The CDR3 consists of 15 residues. CDR3 region: CASSFNRGGGTEAFF. In DNA form, the CDR3 reads TGTGCCAGCAGTTTTAACAGGGGTGGGGGCACTGAGGCTTTCTTT.

Only a few counts were recorded for this clonotype. The chain carries TRBV6-5 and TRBJ2-7; no clear D gene. Deletions cut 0 bases from V and 6 bases from J, with 9 bases between. CDR1 and CDR2 from the germline V gene are MNHEY and SVGAGI. The CDR3 totals 13 residues. CDR3 nucleotide sequence: TGTGCCAGCAGTTACTCCGAACTCCGCGAGCAGTACTTC. Its translation: CASSYSELREQYF.

This clonotype was counted at least ten times. This sequence joins TRBV9 and TRBJ2-3, with 11 nucleotides matching TRBD2. V dropped 3 bases and J dropped 2; count of bases not matched to a gene: 8. Germline-derived CDR1 and CDR2 are SGDLS and YYNGEE. The CDR3 contains 17 residues. This chain's CDR3 is CASSDLRTSGYTDTQYF. Here the CDR3 DNA reads TGTGCCAGCAGCGACCTTCGGACTAGCGGGTACACAGATACGCAGTATTTT. The variable domain in full, with the rest retrieved from reference TRBV9 and TRBJ2-3, is DSGVTQTPKHLITATGQRVTLRCSPRSGDLSVYWYQQSLDQGLQFLIQYYNGEERAKGNILERFSAQQFPDLHSELNLSSLELGDSALYFCASSDLRTSGYTDTQYFGPGTRLTVL.

This clonotype turned up a few times. This chain uses TRBV6-6 with TRBJ2-1, with a tentative D call TRBD2 (5 bases). The CDR3 length is 12 residues. CDR1 MNHNY and CDR2 SVGAGI come from the germline V gene (reference sequence). Trimming removed 2 bases from V and 9 bases from J, with 8 bases in between. In nucleotides, the CDR3 is TGTGCCAGCAGTTACCCACTAGGTGAGCAGTTCTTC. It translates to CASSYPLGEQFF.

This clonotype appeared many times. The chain is built from TRBV7-2 and TRBJ2-3; 7 positions match TRBD1. Germline CDR1 is SGHTA and CDR2 is FQGNSA. The CDR3 sequence is 13 residues long. The CDR3 coding sequence is TGTGCTACAGGGGACCCGCGCACAGATACGCAGTATTTT. Encoded protein: CATGDPRTDTQYF.

This clonotype appeared a few times. The chain joins TRBV7-2 to TRBJ2-5; 9 bases line up with TRBD2. There are 16 residues in the CDR3. The V gene end was trimmed by 4 bases and the J gene end by 7 bases; junction bases not matched to a gene: 13. Germline CDR1 is SGHTA and CDR2 is FQGNSA. The CDR3 protein is CASSSPPAGGPWTQYF. CDR3 sequence (DNA): TGTGCCAGCAGCTCGCCACCAGCGGGGGGCCCGTGGACCCAGTACTTC.

This clonotype was seen repeatedly, ten times or more. J is TRBJ2-1 and V is TRBV6-6; no reliable D call. The CDR3 spans 15 residues. V lost 7 bases, J lost 2 bases, and 15 bases lay in between. Germline CDR1 reads MNHNY; CDR2 reads SVGAGI (reference sequence). Here the CDR3 DNA reads TGTGCCAGCACCCCACTGGGTTCCCCCTACAATGAGCAGTTCTTC. The encoded protein is CASTPLGSPYNEQFF.

This clonotype has only a few counts. This chain joins TRBV6-2 or TRBV6-3 and TRBJ2-1; a weak D match, TRBD1 (6 bases). The V and J ends lost 8 bases and 5 bases respectively, with 13 bases between them. Germline-derived CDR1 and CDR2 are MNHEY and SVGEGT. This CDR3 contains 13 residues. This CDR3 is CASGSRQDNEQFF. CDR3 bases: TGTGCCAGCGGAAGCCGACAGGACAATGAGCAGTTCTTC.

This clonotype was counted at least ten times. CDR3 DNA sequence: TGTGCCAGCAGCTTAACGAGGGGAGATGAAAAACTGTTTTTT. Its translation is CASSLTRGDEKLFF. V and J are TRBV11-2 and TRBJ1-4; tentatively, D is TRBD1 (5 bases). This CDR3 comprises 14 residues. Trimming removed 2 bases at V and 6 bases at J, with 10 bases between. Germline V lookup: CDR1 SGHAT, CDR2 FQNNGV.